This T cell receptor (beta chain) is from a study of blood T cell repertoires in COVID-19. Background on the study: Acute-phase and convalescent COVID-19 samples originated in the United States, Italy and Spain.

The CDR3 sequence is 16 residues long. The germline gives CDR1 SGHTA, CDR2 FQGNSA. The germline V and J ends were trimmed by 2 bases and 0 bases, with 11 bases remaining between them. Per the original methods: Amplification of reference gene primers provided the estimated nucleated cell counts. The table came from immunoSEQ multiplex PCR; TCRdb's copy has only in-frame clones and leaves some out. The V and J calls and clone size come from that table; D and trimming were worked out from the DNA. The repertoire holds around 80,000 clones, with roughly four fifths as singletons. The V gene is TRBV7-2, the J gene TRBJ2-1; maybe TRBD2 (6 bases). This clonotype was obtained from a woman older than 75 with active or convalescent COVID-19. Sequences were obtained from peripheral blood. The CDR3 protein is CASSLSGLSSYNEQFF. CDR3 DNA sequence: TGTGCCAGCAGCTTATCGGGACTCAGCTCCTACAATGAGCAGTTCTTC.